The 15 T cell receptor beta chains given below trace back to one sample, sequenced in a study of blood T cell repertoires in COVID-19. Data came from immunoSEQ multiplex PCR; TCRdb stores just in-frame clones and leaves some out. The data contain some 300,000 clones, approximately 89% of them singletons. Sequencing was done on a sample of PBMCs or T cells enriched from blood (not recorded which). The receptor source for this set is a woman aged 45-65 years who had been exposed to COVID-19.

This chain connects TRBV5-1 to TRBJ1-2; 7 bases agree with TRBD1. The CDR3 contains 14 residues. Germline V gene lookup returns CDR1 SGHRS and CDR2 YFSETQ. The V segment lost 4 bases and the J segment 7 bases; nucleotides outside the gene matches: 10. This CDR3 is CASSIGQVEGGYTF. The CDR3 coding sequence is TGCGCCAGCAGCATCGGACAGGTCGAGGGTGGCTACACCTTC.

CDR3 loop: CASIPHPTGGTDTQYF. CDR3 nucleotides: TGTGCCAGCATCCCTCATCCGACAGGGGGCACAGATACGCAGTATTTT. This chain links TRBV5-8 with TRBJ2-3; 8 bases are a match to TRBD1. The trim removed 6 bases at V and 1 base at J, leaving 10 bases unmatched. The CDR3 totals 16 residues. Germline V lookup: CDR1 SGHTS, CDR2 YDEGEE.

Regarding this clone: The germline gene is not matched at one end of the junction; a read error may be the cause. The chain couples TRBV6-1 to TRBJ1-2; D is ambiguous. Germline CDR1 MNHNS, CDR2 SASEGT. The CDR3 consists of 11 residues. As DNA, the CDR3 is TGTGCCAGCAGTGAAGCGCTTCGGGGTGCCTTC. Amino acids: CASSEALRGAF.

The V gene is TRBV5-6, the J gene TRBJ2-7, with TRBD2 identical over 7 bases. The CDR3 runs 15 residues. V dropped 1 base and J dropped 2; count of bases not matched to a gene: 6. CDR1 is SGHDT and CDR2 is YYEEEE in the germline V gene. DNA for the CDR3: TGTGCCAGCAGCTTGCTTGGGAGGGAAACCTACGAGCAGTACTTC. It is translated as CASSLLGRETYEQYF. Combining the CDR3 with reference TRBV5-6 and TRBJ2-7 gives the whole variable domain DAGVTQSPTHLIKTRGQQVTLRCSPKSGHDTVSWYQQALGQGPQFIFQYYEEEERQRGNFPDRFSGHQFPNYSSELNVNALLLGDSALYLCASSLLGRETYEQYFGPGTRLTVT.

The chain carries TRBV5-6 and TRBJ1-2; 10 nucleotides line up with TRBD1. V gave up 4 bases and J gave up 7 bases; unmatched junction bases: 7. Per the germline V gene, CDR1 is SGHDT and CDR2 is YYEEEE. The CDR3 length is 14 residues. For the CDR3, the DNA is TGTGCCAGCAGCGGCGACAGGGGGCTTCGTGGCTACACCTTC. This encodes CASSGDRGLRGYTF.

CDR3 sequence reads: CAISESAQGYEQYF. The CDR3 DNA is TGTGCCATCAGTGAGTCGGCACAGGGGTACGAGCAGTACTTC. This rearrangement joins TRBV10-3 to TRBJ2-7; the match to TRBD1 covers 7 bases. This CDR3 is 14 amino acids long. Unmatched junction bases numbered 3, after V lost 0 bases and J lost 4 bases. The V gene's germline CDR1 is ENHRY and CDR2 SYGVKD.

DNA of the CDR3: TGTGCCAGCTCAGCAATCGCCGGGACAAATCTTCCGGAAGCTTTCTTT. It is translated as CASSAIAGTNLPEAFF. The rearrangement uses TRBV18 and TRBJ1-1, with a possible D match to TRBD1 (6 bases). The germline V gene encodes CDR1 KGHSH and CDR2 LQKENI. CDR3 length: 16 residues. Trimming cost V 5 bases and J 8 bases, with 24 bases left between them.

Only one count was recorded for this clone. CDR3 sequence reads: CASSINTGNWGQETQYF. The CDR3 DNA sequence: TGTGCCAGCTCAATAAACACAGGGAACTGGGGACAAGAGACCCAGTACTTC. The chain carries TRBV18 and TRBJ2-5; tentatively, D is TRBD1 (6 bases). Germline assignment: CDR1 KGHSH and CDR2 LQKENI. V was shortened by 5 bases and J by 2 bases, with 21 bases between the two germline ends. This CDR3 has 17 amino acids.

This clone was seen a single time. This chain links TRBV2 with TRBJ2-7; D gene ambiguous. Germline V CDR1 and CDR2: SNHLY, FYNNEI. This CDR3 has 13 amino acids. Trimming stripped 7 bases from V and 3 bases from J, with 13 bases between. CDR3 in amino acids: CASTVRRSYEQYF. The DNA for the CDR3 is TGTGCCAGCACGGTGCGGAGAAGCTACGAGCAGTACTTC.

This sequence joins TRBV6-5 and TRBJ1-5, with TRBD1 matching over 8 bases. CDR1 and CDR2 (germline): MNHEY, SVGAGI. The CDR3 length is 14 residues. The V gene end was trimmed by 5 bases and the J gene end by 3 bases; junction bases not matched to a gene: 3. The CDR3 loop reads CASSKQGDNQPQHF. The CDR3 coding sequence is TGTGCCAGCAGTAAACAGGGGGACAATCAGCCCCAGCATTTT.

The CDR3 bases are TGTGCCAGCCAATATAATTCACCCCTCCACTTT. Translating it yields CASQYNSPLHF. J is TRBJ1-6 and V is TRBV28; D gene unclear. The V gene's germline CDR1 is MDHEN and CDR2 SYDVKM. The ends were cut back, 8 bases at V and 4 bases at J, with 3 bases in the middle. The CDR3 runs 11 residues.

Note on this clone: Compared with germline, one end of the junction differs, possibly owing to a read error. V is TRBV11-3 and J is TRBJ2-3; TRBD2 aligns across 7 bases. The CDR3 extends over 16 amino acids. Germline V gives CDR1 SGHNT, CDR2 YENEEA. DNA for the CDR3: TGTGCCAGCAGTTTAGGACTAGACTTAAACACAGATACGCAGTATTTT. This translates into CASSLGLDLNTDTQYF.

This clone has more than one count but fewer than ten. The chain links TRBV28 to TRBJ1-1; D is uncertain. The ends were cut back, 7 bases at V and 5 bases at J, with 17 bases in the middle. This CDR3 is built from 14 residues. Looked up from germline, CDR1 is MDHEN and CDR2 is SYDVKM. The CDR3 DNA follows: TGTGCCAGCACCGTTGGTACCCACAGAACTGAAGCTTTCTTT. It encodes CASTVGTHRTEAFF.

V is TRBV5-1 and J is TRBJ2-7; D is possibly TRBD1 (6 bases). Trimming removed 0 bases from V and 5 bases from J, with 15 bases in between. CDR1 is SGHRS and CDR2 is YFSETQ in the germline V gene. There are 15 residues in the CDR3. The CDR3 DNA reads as TGCGCCAGCAGCTTGGGGGGGCAGGATCGGAACGAGCAGTACTTC. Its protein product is CASSLGGQDRNEQYF.

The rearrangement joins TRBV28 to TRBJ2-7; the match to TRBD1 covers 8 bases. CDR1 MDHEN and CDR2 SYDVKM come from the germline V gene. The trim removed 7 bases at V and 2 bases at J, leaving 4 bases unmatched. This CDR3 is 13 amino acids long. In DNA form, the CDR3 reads TGTGCCAGCACCCCGGGACAGGCCTACGAGCAGTACTTC. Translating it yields CASTPGQAYEQYF.